This T cell receptor (beta chain) was sequenced during a study of human CD8 memory T cell subsets. TCR beta libraries were made by UMI-labeled 5' RACE. Each CDR3 protein gets one entry in TCRdb, which reprocessed the 5' RACE reads and gives no DNA. This sample's table has about 10,000 distinct CDR3 sequences. This CDR3 spans 14 amino acids. The germline gives CDR1 MDHEN, CDR2 SYDVKM. The TCR was taken from a human donor in good health. Sequencing was done on a sample of CD8+ T cells from PBMCs. The J gene is TRBJ2-7, the V gene TRBV28; no DNA is available, so the TRBD1 call from TCRdb remains unchecked. The chain's CDR3 is CASSLTGQASEQYF.